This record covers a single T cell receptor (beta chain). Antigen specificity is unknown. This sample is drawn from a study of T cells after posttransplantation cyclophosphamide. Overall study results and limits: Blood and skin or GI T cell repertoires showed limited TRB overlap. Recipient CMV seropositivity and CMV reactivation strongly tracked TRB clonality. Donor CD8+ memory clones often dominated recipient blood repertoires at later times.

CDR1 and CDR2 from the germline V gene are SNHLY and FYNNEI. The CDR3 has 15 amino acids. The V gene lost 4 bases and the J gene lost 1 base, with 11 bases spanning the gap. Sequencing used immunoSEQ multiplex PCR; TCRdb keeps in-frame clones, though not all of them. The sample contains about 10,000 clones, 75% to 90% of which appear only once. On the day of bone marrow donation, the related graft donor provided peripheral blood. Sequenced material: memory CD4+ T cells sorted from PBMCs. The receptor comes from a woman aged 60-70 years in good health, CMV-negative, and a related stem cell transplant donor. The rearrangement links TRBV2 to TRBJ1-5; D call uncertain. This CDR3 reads CASSGGRSSNQPQHF. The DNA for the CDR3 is TGTGCCAGCAGTGGAGGGAGGTCGAGCAATCAGCCCCAGCATTTT.